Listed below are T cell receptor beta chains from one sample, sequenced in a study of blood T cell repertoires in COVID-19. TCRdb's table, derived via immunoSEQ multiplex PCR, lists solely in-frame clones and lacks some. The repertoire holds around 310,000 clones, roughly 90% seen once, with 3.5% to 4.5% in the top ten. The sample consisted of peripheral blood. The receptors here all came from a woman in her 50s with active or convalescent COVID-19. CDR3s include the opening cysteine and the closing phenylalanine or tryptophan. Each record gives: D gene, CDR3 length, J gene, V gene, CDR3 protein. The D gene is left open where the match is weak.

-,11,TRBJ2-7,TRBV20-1,CSASLGDGQYF
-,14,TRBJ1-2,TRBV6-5,CASSYGQAARGYTF
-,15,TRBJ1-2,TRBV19,CASSIAHRGIYGYTF
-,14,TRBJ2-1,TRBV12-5,CASGLVGAYNEQFF
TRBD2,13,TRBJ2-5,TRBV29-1,CSVFGRASETQYF
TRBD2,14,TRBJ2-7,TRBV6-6,CASRVGGGAYEQYF
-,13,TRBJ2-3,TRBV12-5,CASGLSGVDTQYF
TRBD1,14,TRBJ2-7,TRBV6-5,CASNRDRGSYEQYF
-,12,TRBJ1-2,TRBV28,CASTQGNYGYTF
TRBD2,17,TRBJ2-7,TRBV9,CASSVSPTSGGLYEQYF
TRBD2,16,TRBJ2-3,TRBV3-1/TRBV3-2,CASSALGAGGGDTQYF
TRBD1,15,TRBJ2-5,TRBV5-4,CASSLRGQGRETQYF
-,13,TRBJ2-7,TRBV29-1,CSVLGQGSYEQYF
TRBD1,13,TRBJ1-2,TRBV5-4,CASSYTGDYGYTF
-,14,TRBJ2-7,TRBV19,CASMREQGIDEQYF
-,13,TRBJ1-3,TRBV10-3,CAISQTGWNTIYF
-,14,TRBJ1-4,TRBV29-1,CSVAWANRREKLFF
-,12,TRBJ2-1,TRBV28,CASSDLAFEQFF
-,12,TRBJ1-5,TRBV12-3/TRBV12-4,CAGGEGNQPQHF
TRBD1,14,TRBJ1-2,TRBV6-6,CASSYGTGGTGYTF
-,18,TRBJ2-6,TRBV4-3,CASSQDLRGFSGANVLTF
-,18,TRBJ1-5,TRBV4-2,CASSQDPAGTREGQPQHF
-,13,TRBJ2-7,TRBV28,CASTFRARGEQYF
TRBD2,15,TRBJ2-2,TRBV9,CASAASGSFTGELFF
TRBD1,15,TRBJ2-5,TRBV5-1,CASSFEKGARETQYF
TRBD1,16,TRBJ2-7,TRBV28,CASSLLTDRGDVEQYF
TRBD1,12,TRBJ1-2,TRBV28,CASRPGGYGYTF
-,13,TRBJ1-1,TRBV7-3,CASSPQGTTEAFF
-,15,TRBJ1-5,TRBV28,CASRSLGWENQPQHF
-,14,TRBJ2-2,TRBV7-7,CASSYSGNTGELFF
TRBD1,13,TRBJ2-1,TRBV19,CASRGQGVNEQFF
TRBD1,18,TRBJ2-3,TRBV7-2,CASSLGGTGGSIINTQYF
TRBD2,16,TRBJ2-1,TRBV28,CASSPWGVAGDLEQFF
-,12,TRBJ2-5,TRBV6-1,CASSDPPAAQYF
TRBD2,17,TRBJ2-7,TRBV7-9,CASSAFRERGASYEQYF
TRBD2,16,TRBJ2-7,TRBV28,CASSGKRERPSYEQYF